The TCR beta chain under discussion was sequenced for a study of human CD4 T cells and Enterobacteriaceae. Memory CD4+ T cells were sorted as all CD4+ cells except CD45RA+CCR7+CD95- naive cells, over 95% pure. Total CD4+ T cells and monocytes came from CD4/CD14 microbead positive selection. This clone was detected only a few times. Detection sensitivity for ex vivo total memory CD4+ was one cell in 200,000. The table came from immunoSEQ multiplex PCR; TCRdb's copy has only in-frame clones and leaves some out. The data contain about 27,000 clones, roughly 80% of them singletons. V was trimmed by 7 bases and J by 0 bases, leaving 15 bases between them. The CDR3 loop spans 15 amino acids. Germline lookup yields CDR1 SGHTA and CDR2 FQGTGA.

This sequence originates from a human donor in good health. The chain employs TRBV7-3 and TRBJ1-1; maybe TRBD1 (5 bases). Sequenced input: memory CD4+ T cells from blood. Here the CDR3 DNA reads TGTGCCAGCACCCCAGGGCTCCTAATGAACACTGAAGCTTTCTTT. This gives the protein CASTPGLLMNTEAFF.